This T cell receptor beta chain was sequenced during a study of blood T cell repertoires in COVID-19. This CDR3 has 13 residues. Germline assignment: CDR1 SGHDT and CDR2 YYEEEE. Trimming left V 1 base short and J 2 bases short, with 6 bases between. This clone was seen a handful of times. The repertoire was sequenced with immunoSEQ multiplex PCR; TCRdb's copy has only in-frame clones and lacks some. The sample consists of about 200,000 clones, around 90% of them appearing once. The sample taken for sequencing was peripheral blood. V is TRBV5-6 and J is TRBJ1-1; D not certain. The sequence was obtained from a man aged 35 to 55 with acute or convalescent COVID-19. The CDR3 DNA reads TGTGCCAGCAGCTTGACAGAAAACACTGAAGCTTTCTTT. Encoded protein: CASSLTENTEAFF.